The present T cell receptor beta chain was sequenced within a study of T-cell memory formation after mild COVID-19. Study as a whole: In these data, TCR clusters were largely donor specific.

The CDR3 is 16 residues long. V was cut by 2 bases and J by 0 bases, with 12 bases left in between. From germline, CDR1 is SGHRS and CDR2 YFSETQ. This clonotype was recorded a few times. Its matching antigen is unknown. TCRdb itself ran the 5' RACE reads through MiXCR, one entry per CDR3 protein. The sample contains 200,000 or so distinct CDR3 sequences, approximately 10% of which appear only once. General study findings and limits: Clones from the second wave (peaking day 37) had unconfirmed SARS-CoV-2 specificity.

The TCR originated in a man in his late teens or twenties who had mild COVID-19 (a few samples of this study predate the infection). Cell type and time point are not known. Sequencing was carried out using PBMCs or a T cell subset sorted from them (not recorded which). The chain combines TRBV5-1 with TRBJ1-3, with D tentatively TRBD1 (5 bases). CDR3 in amino acids: CASSLRGRDSGNTIYF. CDR3 in DNA: TGCGCCAGCAGCTTACGGGGCCGCGACTCTGGAAACACCATATATTTT.